This passage covers 9 T cell receptor beta chains from one sample sequenced in a study of blood T cell repertoires in COVID-19. Data came from immunoSEQ multiplex PCR; TCRdb stores just in-frame clones and leaves some out. The sample shows about 89,000 clones, about nine tenths of them seen only once. Sequencing used peripheral blood. All receptors derive from a man aged 55 to 70 with acute or convalescent COVID-19.

This chain links TRBV18 with TRBJ1-5; D remains ambiguous. Between the trimmed V and J ends, which lost 2 bases and 6 bases, there was a span of 17 bases. CDR1 is KGHSH, CDR2 LQKENI, per germline. The CDR3 runs 16 residues. The CDR3 sequence is CASSPIQSAGIQPQHF. In DNA form, the CDR3 reads TGTGCCAGCTCACCAATTCAGTCGGCGGGGATTCAGCCCCAGCATTTT.

This clone was detected a few times. The gene calls are TRBV7-9 and TRBJ1-3; D gene unclear. Trimming took 1 base from V and 0 from J, leaving 7 bases between them. Per the germline V gene, CDR1 is SEHNR and CDR2 is FQNEAQ (reference sequence). The CDR3 spans 15 residues. The CDR3 is CASSLGGDSGNTIYF. CDR3 DNA: TGTGCCAGCAGCTTAGGGGGAGACTCTGGAAACACCATATATTTT.

The chain joins TRBV7-8 to TRBJ2-1, with TRBD2 as a possible D gene (6 bases). V lost 1 base and J lost 8, with 9 bases in between. The CDR3 spans 13 residues. CDR1 and CDR2 (germline): SGHVS, FQNEAQ. DNA of the CDR3: TGTGCCAGCAGCTTAGGGTGGGAGGATGAGCAGTTCTTC. Translating gives CASSLGWEDEQFF.

The genes are TRBV6-5 and TRBJ1-2; unclear D gene. CDR1 is MNHEY, CDR2 SVGAGI, per germline. V was shortened by 5 bases and J by 0 bases, with 13 bases between the two germline ends. This CDR3 has 15 amino acids. The DNA for the CDR3 is TGTGCCAGCAGTCGGTCCCCAAGTTCTAACTATGGCTACACCTTC. Translating gives CASSRSPSSNYGYTF.

The chain couples TRBV2 to TRBJ2-3, with TRBD2 identical over 12 bases. This CDR3 is 14 amino acids long. With 5 bases clipped from V and 9 bases from J, the junction kept 6 bases outside the gene matches. Germline lookup yields CDR1 SNHLY and CDR2 FYNNEI. The CDR3 region is CASSRATSGRTQYF. Written as DNA, the CDR3 is TGTGCCAGCAGTAGGGCTACTAGCGGGAGGACGCAGTATTTT.

In its sample, this clone was seen a few times. The V gene is TRBV10-1, the J gene TRBJ2-1, with TRBD1 matching over 9 bases. V dropped 8 bases and J dropped 6; count of bases not matched to a gene: 2. The length of the CDR3 is 12 residues. Germline V lookup: CDR1 WNHNN, CDR2 SYGVQD (reference sequence). The CDR3 spells CASGDRVNEQFF. CDR3 DNA: TGCGCCAGCGGGGACAGGGTCAATGAGCAGTTCTTC.

This rearrangement joins TRBV28 to TRBJ1-2, with a weak D call TRBD1 (5 bases). The germline V and J ends were trimmed by 5 bases and 2 bases, with 12 bases remaining between them. CDR1 MDHEN and CDR2 SYDVKM come from the germline V gene. This CDR3 spans 14 amino acids. The CDR3: CASSPQGSNYGYTF. DNA of the CDR3: TGTGCCAGCAGTCCGCAGGGTTCCAACTATGGCTACACCTTC.

The rearrangement uses TRBV18 and TRBJ2-5; 9 bases align to TRBD2. Germline V gene lookup returns CDR1 KGHSH and CDR2 LQKENI. The trim removed 4 bases at V and 2 bases at J, leaving 5 bases unmatched. The CDR3 has 15 residues. Here the CDR3 DNA reads TGTGCCAGCTCACGCCTTAGCGGGGGACAAGAGACCCAGTACTTC. Translation: CASSRLSGGQETQYF.

This sequence joins TRBV7-3 and TRBJ2-5; D is unclear. Germline CDR1 SGHTA, CDR2 FQGTGA. The CDR3 contains 14 residues. Between the trimmed V and J ends, which lost 4 bases and 2 bases, there was a span of 11 bases. CDR3 amino acids: CASSSLGAQETQYF. The CDR3 DNA sequence: TGTGCCAGCAGCTCCCTGGGCGCACAAGAGACCCAGTACTTC.